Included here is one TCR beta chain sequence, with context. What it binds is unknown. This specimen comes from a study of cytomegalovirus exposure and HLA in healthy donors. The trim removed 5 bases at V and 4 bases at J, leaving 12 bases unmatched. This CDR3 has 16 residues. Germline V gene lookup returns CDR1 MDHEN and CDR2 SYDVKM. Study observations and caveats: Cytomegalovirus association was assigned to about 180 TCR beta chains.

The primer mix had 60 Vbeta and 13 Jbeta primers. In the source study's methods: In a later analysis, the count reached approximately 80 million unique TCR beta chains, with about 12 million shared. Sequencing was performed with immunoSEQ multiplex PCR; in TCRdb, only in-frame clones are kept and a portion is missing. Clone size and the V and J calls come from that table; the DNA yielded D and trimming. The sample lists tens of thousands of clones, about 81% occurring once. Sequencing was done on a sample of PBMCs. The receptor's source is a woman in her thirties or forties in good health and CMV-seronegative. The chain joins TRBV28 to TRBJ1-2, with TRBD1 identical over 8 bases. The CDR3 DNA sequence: TGTGCCAGCAGTCCCGGACAGGGCGACTTTTTCTATGGCTACACCTTC. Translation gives CASSPGQGDFFYGYTF.